This TCR beta chain was identified during a study of CD4+ T cells in melanoma. Study findings and constraints: Reportedly, melanoma neoantigen-specific CD4+ T cells showed varied differentiation states. A reported correlation linked neoantigen-specific CD4+ T cells to CD8+, macrophage and B cell function.

The V and J ends lost 6 bases and 9 bases respectively, with 14 bases between them. CDR1 is SQVTM and CDR2 is ANQGSEA in the germline V gene. The CDR3 totals 11 residues. Data came from immunoSEQ multiplex PCR; TCRdb stores just in-frame clones and leaves some out. The data hold about 140,000 clones, with around nine tenths observed a single time. Points on this clone: Its matching antigen is unknown.

This TCR was sampled from a human donor with melanoma. This sequence joins TRBV29-1 and TRBJ1-1; weak D call: TRBD1 (6 bases). In DNA, the CDR3 is TGCAGCGTCGCCGACACAGGGAAAGCTTTCTTT. This encodes CSVADTGKAFF.